This T cell receptor beta chain is drawn from a study of metastatic and nonmetastatic thyroid tumors. On the study more broadly: Repertoires were compared across blood and tumor or nodule tissue from malignant and benign thyroid patients. Whole-study findings and limits: Benign nodules reportedly had significantly lower TCR beta diversity than malignant thyroid tumors in blood and tumor.

The CDR3 is 14 residues long. CDR1 is LNHDA and CDR2 is SQIVND in the germline V gene (reference sequence). V gave up 9 bases and J gave up 2 bases; unmatched junction bases: 8. Ahead of thyroid surgery, no patient had received treatment of any kind. This clone was recorded many times. What it binds is unknown. Per the authors' pipeline: Built for papillary thyroid cancer, a distant-metastasis classifier drew on CDR3 differences across clinicopathological groups. TCRdb reprocessed the PCR reads using MiXCR. In this record, the V and J calls reflect TCRdb's handling and not the investigators' own analysis. The sample records about 45,000 clones, roughly 4% being singletons.

V is TRBV19 and J is TRBJ2-7; 9 nucleotides match TRBD1. The source is a female donor with papillary thyroid cancer or a benign thyroid nodule (not recorded which). Some clones in this sample may be carry-over from other donors' samples. Sequenced input: blood. CDR3 amino acids: CASRQGGGTYEQYF. CDR3 sequence (DNA): TGTGCCAGCCGACAGGGGGGCGGAACCTACGAGCAGTACTTC. Based on the CDR3 plus reference TRBV19 and TRBJ2-7, the full variable domain is DGGITQSPKYLFRKEGQNVTLSCEQNLNHDAMYWYRQDPGQGLRLIYYSQIVNDFQKGDIAEGYSVSREKKESFPLTVTSAQKNPTAFYLCASRQGGGTYEQYFGPGTRLTVT.